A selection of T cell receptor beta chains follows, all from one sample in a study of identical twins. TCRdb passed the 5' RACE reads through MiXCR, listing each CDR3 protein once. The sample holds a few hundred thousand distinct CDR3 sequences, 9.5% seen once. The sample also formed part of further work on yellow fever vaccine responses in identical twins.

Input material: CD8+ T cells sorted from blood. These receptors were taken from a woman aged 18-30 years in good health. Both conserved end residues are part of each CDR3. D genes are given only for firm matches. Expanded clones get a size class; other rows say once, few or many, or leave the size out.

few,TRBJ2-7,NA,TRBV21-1,CASSYTSGSCEQYF,TGTGCCAGCAGCTACACCAGCGGGAGTTGTGAGCAGTACTTC
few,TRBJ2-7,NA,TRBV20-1,CSARGLGAGNDEQYF,TGCAGTGCTAGGGGGCTGGGGGCGGGTAACGACGAGCAGTACTTC
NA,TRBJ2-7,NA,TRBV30,CAWSDSTGEQYF,TGTGCCTGGAGTGACAGCACCGGGGAGCAGTACTTC
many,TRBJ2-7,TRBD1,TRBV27,CASTPRQGNSYEQYF,TGTGCCAGCACCCCTCGACAGGGTAATTCCTACGAGCAGTACTTC
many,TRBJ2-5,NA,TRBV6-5,CASSYSGQQETQYF,TGTGCCAGCAGTTACAGCGGGCAACAAGAGACCCAGTACTTC
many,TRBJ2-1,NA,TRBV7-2,CASSLIPNYNEQFF,TGTGCCAGCAGCTTAATTCCCAATTACAATGAGCAGTTCTTC
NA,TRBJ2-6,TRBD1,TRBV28,CASSGQGKISGANVLTF,TGTGCCAGCAGTGGACAGGGGAAGATCTCTGGGGCCAACGTCCTGACTTTC
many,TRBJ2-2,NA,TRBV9,CASSAQGGLSTGELFF,TGTGCCAGCAGCGCACAGGGAGGCCTTAGCACCGGGGAGCTGTTTTTT
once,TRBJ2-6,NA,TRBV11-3,CASSPRAGPGANVLTF,TGTGCCAGCAGCCCCCGTGCAGGCCCTGGGGCCAACGTCCTGACTTTC
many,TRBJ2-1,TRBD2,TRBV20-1,CSARGLAGMHEQFF,TGCAGTGCTAGAGGACTAGCGGGGATGCATGAGCAGTTCTTC
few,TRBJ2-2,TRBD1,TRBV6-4,CASSGGTGENTGELFF,TGTGCCAGCAGTGGAGGGACAGGGGAAAACACCGGGGAGCTGTTTTTT
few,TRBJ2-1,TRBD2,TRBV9,CASSEGPGLEQFF,TGTGCCAGCAGCGAGGGGCCGGGACTAGAGCAGTTCTTC
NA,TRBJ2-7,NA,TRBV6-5,CASSFGPQSSYEQYF,TGTGCCAGCAGTTTCGGGCCTCAGAGCTCCTACGAGCAGTACTTC